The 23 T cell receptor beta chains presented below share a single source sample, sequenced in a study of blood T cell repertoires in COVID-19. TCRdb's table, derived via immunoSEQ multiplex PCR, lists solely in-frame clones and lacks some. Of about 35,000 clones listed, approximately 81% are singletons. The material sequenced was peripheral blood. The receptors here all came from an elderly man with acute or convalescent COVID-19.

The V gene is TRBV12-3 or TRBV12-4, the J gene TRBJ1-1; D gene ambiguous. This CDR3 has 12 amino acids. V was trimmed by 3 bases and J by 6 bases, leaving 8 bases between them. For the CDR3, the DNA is TGTGCCAGCAGTTTTCCGCGGGCTGAAGCTTTCTTT. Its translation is CASSFPRAEAFF.

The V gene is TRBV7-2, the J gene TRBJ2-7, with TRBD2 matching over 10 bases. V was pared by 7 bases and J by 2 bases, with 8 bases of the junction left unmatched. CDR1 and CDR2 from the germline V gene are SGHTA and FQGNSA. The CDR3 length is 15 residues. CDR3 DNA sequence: TGTGCCAGCACCCTAGCGGGAGCCCCCCCCTACGAGCAGTACTTC. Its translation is CASTLAGAPPYEQYF.

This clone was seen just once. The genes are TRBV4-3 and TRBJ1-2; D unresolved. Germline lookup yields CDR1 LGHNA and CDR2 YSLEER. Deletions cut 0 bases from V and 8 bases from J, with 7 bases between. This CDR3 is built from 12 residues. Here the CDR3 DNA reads TGCGCCAGCAGCCAAGAAGGCGGGGGCTACACCTTC. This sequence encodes CASSQEGGGYTF.

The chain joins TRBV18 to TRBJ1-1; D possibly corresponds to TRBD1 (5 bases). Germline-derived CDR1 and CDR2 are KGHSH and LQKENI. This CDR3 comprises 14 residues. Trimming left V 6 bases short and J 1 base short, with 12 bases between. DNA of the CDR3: TGTGCCAGCTCCCTTCTAACAGGGAACACTGAAGCTTTCTTT. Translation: CASSLLTGNTEAFF.

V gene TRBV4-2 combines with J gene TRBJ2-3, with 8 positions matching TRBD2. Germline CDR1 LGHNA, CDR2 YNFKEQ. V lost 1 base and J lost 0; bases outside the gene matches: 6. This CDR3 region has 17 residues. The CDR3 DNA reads TGTGCCAGCAGCCAAGGTCCGGCTAGCGGGAGCACAGATACGCAGTATTTT. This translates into CASSQGPASGSTDTQYF.

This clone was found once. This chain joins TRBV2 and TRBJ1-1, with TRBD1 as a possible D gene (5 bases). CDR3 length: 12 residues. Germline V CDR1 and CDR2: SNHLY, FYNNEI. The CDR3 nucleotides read TGTGCTAGGGAAGGGGTGGGGTCTGAAGCTTTCTTT. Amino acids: CAREGVGSEAFF.

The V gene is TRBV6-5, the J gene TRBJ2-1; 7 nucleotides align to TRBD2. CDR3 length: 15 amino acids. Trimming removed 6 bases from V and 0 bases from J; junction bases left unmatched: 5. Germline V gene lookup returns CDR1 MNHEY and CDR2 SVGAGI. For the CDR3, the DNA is TGTGCCAGCAGGCGCGGGGGTACCTCCTACAATGAGCAGTTCTTC. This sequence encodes CASRRGGTSYNEQFF.

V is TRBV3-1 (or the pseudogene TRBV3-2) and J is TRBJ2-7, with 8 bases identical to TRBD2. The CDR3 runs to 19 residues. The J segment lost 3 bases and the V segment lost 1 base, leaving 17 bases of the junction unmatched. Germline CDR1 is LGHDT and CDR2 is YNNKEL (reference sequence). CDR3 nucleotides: TGTGCCAGCAGCCAAGCGCGGTCGGGAGGGGATCGGCTAGGCTACGAGCAGTACTTC. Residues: CASSQARSGGDRLGYEQYF.

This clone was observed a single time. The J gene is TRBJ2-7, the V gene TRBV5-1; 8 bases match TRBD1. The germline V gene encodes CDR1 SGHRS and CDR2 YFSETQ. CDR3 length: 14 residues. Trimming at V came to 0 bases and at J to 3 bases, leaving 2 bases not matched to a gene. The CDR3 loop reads CASSLVDRGYEQYF. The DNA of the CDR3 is TGCGCCAGCAGCTTGGTCGACAGGGGCTACGAGCAGTACTTC.

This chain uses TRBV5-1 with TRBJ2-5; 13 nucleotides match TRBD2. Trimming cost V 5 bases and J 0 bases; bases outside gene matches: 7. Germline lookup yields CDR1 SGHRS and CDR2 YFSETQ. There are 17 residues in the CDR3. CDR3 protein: CASRMLGLAGHQETQYF. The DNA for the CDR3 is TGCGCCAGCAGAATGTTGGGACTAGCGGGGCACCAAGAGACCCAGTACTTC.

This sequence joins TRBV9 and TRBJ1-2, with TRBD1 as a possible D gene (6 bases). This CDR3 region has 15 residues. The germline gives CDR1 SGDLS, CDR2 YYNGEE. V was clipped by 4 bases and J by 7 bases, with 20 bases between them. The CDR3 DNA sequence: TGTGCCAGCAGCCCGACCCCGGCGGGGGCCTTTGGCTACACCTTC. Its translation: CASSPTPAGAFGYTF.

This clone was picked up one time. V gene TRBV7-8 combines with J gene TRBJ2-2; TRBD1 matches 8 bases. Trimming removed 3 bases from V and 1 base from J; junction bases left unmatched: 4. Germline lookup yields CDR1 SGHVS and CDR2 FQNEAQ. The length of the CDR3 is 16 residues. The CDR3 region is CASSFSGTGNTGELFF. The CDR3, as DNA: TGTGCCAGCAGCTTCTCCGGGACAGGGAACACCGGGGAGCTGTTTTTT.

CDR3 nucleotide sequence: TGTGCCAGCAGATTAGCGGGGGGAAACACCGGGGAGCTGTTTTTT. As protein: CASRLAGGNTGELFF. The chain recombines TRBV6-5 with TRBJ2-2; TRBD2 matches at 10 bases. The CDR3 spans 15 residues. Germline V lookup: CDR1 MNHEY, CDR2 SVGAGI. The J segment lost 2 bases and the V segment lost 6 bases, leaving 3 bases of the junction unmatched.

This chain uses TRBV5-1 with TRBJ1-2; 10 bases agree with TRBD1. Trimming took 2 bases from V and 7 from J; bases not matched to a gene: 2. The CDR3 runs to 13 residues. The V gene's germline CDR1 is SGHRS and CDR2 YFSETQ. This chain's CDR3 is CASSFDRGPGYTF. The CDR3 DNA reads TGCGCCAGCAGCTTTGACAGGGGGCCTGGCTACACCTTC.

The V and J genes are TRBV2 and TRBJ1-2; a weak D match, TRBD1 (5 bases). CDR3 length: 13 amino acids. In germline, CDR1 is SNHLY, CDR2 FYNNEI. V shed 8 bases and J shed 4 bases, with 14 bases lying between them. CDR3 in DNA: TGTGCCAGCGCTCTGACAGCCTCCTATGGCTACACCTTC. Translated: CASALTASYGYTF.

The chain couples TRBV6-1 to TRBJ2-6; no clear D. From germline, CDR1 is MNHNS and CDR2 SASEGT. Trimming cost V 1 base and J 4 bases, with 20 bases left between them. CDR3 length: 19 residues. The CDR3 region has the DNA TGTGCCAGCAGTGAAGAAATAGTTCCCATAGTCGCCGGGGCCAACGTCCTGACTTTC. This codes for CASSEEIVPIVAGANVLTF.

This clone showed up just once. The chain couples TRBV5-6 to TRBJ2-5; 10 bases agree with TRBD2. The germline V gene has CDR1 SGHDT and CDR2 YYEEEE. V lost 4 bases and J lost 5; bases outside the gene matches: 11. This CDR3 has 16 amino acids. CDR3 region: CASSLRGAGGRETQYF. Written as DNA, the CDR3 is TGTGCCAGCAGCCTCCGCGGAGCGGGGGGGCGGGAGACCCAGTACTTC.

The CDR3 sequence: CASSPLGGRIQPQHF. DNA of the CDR3: TGTGCCAGCAGTCCTTTGGGGGGGCGCATTCAGCCCCAGCATTTT. The rearrangement joins TRBV6-5 to TRBJ1-5; D might be TRBD1 (6 bases). Germline V gene lookup returns CDR1 MNHEY and CDR2 SVGAGI. This CDR3 region has 15 residues. Trimming took off 5 bases at V and 6 bases at J, with 17 bases between the two ends.

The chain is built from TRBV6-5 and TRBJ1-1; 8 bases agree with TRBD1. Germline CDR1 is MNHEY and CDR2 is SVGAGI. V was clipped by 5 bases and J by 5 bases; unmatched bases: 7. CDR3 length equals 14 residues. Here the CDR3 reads CASSQRQGWTEAFF. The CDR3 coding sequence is TGTGCCAGCAGTCAAAGACAGGGGTGGACTGAAGCTTTCTTT.

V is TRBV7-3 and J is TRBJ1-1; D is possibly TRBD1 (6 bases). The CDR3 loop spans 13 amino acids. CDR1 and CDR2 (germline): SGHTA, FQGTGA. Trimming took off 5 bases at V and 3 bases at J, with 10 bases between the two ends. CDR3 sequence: CASSQGQHTEAFF. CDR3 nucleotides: TGTGCCAGCAGCCAAGGACAGCACACTGAAGCTTTCTTT.

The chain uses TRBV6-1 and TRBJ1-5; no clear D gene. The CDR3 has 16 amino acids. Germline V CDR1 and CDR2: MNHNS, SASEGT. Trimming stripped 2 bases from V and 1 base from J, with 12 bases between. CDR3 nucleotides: TGTGCCAGCAGTGAATCGGGGATTGTCAGCAATCAGCCCCAGCATTTT. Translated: CASSESGIVSNQPQHF.

In DNA, the CDR3 is TGCGCCAGCAGCCAAGGAGGCTTACAGTACTTC. This sequence encodes CASSQGGLQYF. The chain links TRBV4-1 to TRBJ2-7; D gene ambiguous. This CDR3 region has 11 residues. V was trimmed by 1 base and J by 10 bases, leaving 8 bases between them. CDR1 and CDR2 (germline): MGHRA, YSYEKL.

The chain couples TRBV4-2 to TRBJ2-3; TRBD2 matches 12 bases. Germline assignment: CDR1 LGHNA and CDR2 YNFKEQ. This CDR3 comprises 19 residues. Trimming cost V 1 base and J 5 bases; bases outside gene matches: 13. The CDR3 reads CASSQATSGGPGTLDTQYF. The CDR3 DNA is TGTGCCAGCAGCCAAGCTACTAGCGGGGGGCCCGGTACACTAGATACGCAGTATTTT.